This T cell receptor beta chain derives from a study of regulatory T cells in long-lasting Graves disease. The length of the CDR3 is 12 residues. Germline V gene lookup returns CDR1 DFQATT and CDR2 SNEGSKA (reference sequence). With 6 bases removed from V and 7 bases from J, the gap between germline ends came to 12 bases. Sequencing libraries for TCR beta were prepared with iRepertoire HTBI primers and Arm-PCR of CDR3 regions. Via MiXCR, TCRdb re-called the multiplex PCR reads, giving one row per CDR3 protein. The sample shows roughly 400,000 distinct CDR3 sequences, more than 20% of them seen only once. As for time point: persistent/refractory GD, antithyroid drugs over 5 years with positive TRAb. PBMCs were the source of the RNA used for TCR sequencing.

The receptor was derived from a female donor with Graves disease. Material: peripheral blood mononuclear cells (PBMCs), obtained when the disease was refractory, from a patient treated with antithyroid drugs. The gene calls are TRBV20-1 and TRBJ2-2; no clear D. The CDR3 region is CSANWDNGELFF. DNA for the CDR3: TGCAGTGCCAACTGGGATAACGGGGAGCTGTTTTTT.